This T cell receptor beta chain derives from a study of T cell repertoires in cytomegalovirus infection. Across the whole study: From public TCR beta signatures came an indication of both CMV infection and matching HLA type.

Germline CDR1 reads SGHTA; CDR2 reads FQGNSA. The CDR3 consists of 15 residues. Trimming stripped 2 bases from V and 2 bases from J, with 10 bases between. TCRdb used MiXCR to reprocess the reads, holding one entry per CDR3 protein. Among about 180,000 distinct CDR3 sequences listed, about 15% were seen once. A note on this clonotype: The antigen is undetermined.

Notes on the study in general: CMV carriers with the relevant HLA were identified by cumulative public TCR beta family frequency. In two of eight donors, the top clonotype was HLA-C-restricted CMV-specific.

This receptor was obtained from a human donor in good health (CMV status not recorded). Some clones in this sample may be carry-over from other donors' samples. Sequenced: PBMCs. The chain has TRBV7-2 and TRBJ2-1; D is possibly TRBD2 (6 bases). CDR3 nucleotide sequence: TGTGCCAGCAGCTTATCCGGGACTCCCTACAATGAGCAGTTCTTC. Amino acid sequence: CASSLSGTPYNEQFF.